This T cell receptor beta chain originates from a study of Ad26.COV2.S vaccination and SARS-CoV-2 variants. The overall study: The donor belonged to the COV1001 Ad26.COV2.S trial arm.

The protocol was immunoSEQ multiplex PCR, while the TCRdb copy is restricted to in-frame clones and leaves out a portion. Among a few hundred thousand clones listed, roughly 87% were seen once. CDR1 and CDR2 (germline): KGHSH, LQKENI. The CDR3 spans 16 residues. Unmatched junction bases numbered 6, after V lost 2 bases and J lost 4 bases. The treatment was: around 19 received Ad26.COV2.S at low or high dose, single or two shots; 5 received placebo; per-sample allocation not given. The samples date from day 63 after the first vaccine or placebo injection. This chain uses TRBV18 with TRBJ1-3, with TRBD1 matching over 9 bases. Sequencing was performed on peripheral blood, taken in a trial of Ad26.COV2.S vaccine versus placebo. This sequence originates from a person between 18 and 65 years old who received the Ad26.COV2.S COVID-19 vaccine or a placebo. In DNA, the CDR3 is TGTGCCAGCTCACCAAGGACAGGGGAAACAGGAAACACCATATATTTT. Protein product: CASSPRTGETGNTIYF.